A single sample is the source of the 28 T cell receptor beta chains below, sequenced in a study of read filtering for tumor transcriptome and immune sequencing. Molecular barcoded adaptors covering alpha/delta and beta/gamma chains were used on approximately 400 ng RNA. MiXCR, applied by TCRdb to the reads, yields one record per CDR3 protein. Of some 50,000 distinct CDR3 sequences listed, around 19% are singletons. Sequenced material: a population of CD138-negative cells sorted from bone marrow. These receptors originate from a donor at least 40 years old with multiple myeloma.

Ten or more counts support this clonotype. The chain recombines TRBV5-1 with TRBJ1-1; D unclear. From germline, CDR1 is SGHRS and CDR2 YFSETQ. The V end was cut by 0 bases, the J end by 4 bases, with 16 bases between. The CDR3 is 16 residues long. The CDR3 here is CASSLVQGFLPTEAFF. The DNA for the CDR3 is TGCGCCAGCAGCTTGGTCCAAGGTTTTCTCCCCACTGAAGCTTTCTTT. The full variable domain, rest sourced from reference TRBV5-1 and TRBJ1-1, is KAGVTQTPRYLIKTRGQQVTLSCSPISGHRSVSWYQQTPGQGLQFLFEYFSETQRNKGNFPGRFSGRQFSNSRSEMNVSTLELGDSALYLCASSLVQGFLPTEAFFGQGTRLTVV.

The count of this clonotype is one. One base away lies a much larger clone, so this may be a sequencing read error. J is TRBJ1-5 and V is TRBV24-1, with unresolved D. The CDR3 runs 14 residues. Germline assignment: CDR1 KGHDR and CDR2 SFDVKD. The CDR3 DNA reads TGTGCCTCCAGTTCGGGATATAGCAATCAGCCCCAGCATTTT. The encoded protein is CASSSGYSNQPQHF.

Ten or more counts support this clonotype. The chain is built from TRBV15 and TRBJ1-5; 8 bases line up with TRBD1. Germline values: CDR1 LNHNV, CDR2 YYDKDF (reference sequence). CDR3 length equals 16 residues. V shed 0 bases, J shed 5 bases, and the junction held 6 bases outside the gene matches. CDR3 DNA sequence: TGTGCCACCAGCAGAGACACCGGACAGGGCCATCAGCCCCAGCATTTT. It codes for CATSRDTGQGHQPQHF.

This clonotype was found a few times. This chain uses TRBV5-1 with TRBJ2-7; D is possibly TRBD2 (6 bases). Between the trimmed V and J ends, which lost 4 bases and 0 bases, there was a span of 17 bases. CDR1 is SGHRS, CDR2 YFSETQ, per germline. This CDR3 has 16 amino acids. The CDR3 sequence: CASSERAGLRSYEQYF. In DNA, the CDR3 is TGCGCCAGCAGCGAGAGAGCGGGTCTCCGCTCCTACGAGCAGTACTTC. Looking up the rest from reference TRBV5-1 and TRBJ2-7 gives the full variable domain: KAGVTQTPRYLIKTRGQQVTLSCSPISGHRSVSWYQQTPGQGLQFLFEYFSETQRNKGNFPGRFSGRQFSNSRSEMNVSTLELGDSALYLCASSERAGLRSYEQYFGPGTRLTVT.

This clonotype showed up many times. The rearrangement uses TRBV20-1 and TRBJ2-7; no clear D. The ends were cut back, 1 base at V and 0 bases at J, with 4 bases in the middle. The CDR3 spans 12 residues. Germline CDR1 is DFQATT and CDR2 is SNEGSKA (reference sequence). For the CDR3, the DNA is TGCAGTGCTAGAGGAGACTCCTACGAGCAGTACTTC. Its translation is CSARGDSYEQYF.

Many counts were recorded for this clonotype. This chain connects TRBV20-1 to TRBJ2-3; no clear D gene. Germline V gives CDR1 DFQATT, CDR2 SNEGSKA (reference sequence). The CDR3 extends over 14 amino acids. Trimming took off 5 bases at V and 0 bases at J, with 12 bases between the two ends. CDR3 in DNA: TGCAGTGCTCTGCGCGGCTCCAGCACAGATACGCAGTATTTT. This translates into CSALRGSSTDTQYF.

Note on this clonotype: The junction departs from germline at one end; a sequencing error may be responsible. This rearrangement joins TRBV29-1 to TRBJ2-1, with 7 bases identical to TRBD2. The CDR3 extends over 13 amino acids. Germline V CDR1 and CDR2: SQVTM, ANQGSEA. This CDR3 is CSVGASGYNERLF. The CDR3 DNA reads TGCAGCGTTGGGGCTAGCGGTTACAATGAGCGGCTCTTC.

This clonotype was observed many times. The chain uses TRBV12-3 or TRBV12-4 and TRBJ2-7; D unclear. The CDR3 totals 11 residues. V gave up 3 bases and J gave up 2 bases, with 2 bases separating them. CDR3 nucleotide sequence: TGTGCCAGCAGTTTCGCCTACGAGCAGTACTTC. This gives the protein CASSFAYEQYF.

The rearrangement joins TRBV29-1 to TRBJ1-2; the D is unclear. The CDR3 has 12 residues. Germline CDR1 SQVTM, CDR2 ANQGSEA. V lost 3 bases, J lost 3 bases, and 8 bases lay in between. The CDR3 region has the DNA TGCAGCGTTGAGGCTCTTGACTATGGCTACACCTTC. Amino acid sequence: CSVEALDYGYTF.

This clonotype was seen many times. The V and J genes are TRBV11-3 and TRBJ2-1, with D tentatively TRBD1 or TRBD2 (5 bases each). The CDR3 covers 14 residues. The germline V and J ends were trimmed by 5 bases and 8 bases, with 16 bases remaining between them. The germline CDR1 and CDR2 sequences are SGHNT and YENEEA. In DNA, the CDR3 is TGTGCCAGCAGCCTAGCTTGGGGGAACGATGAGCAGTTCTTC. Amino acids: CASSLAWGNDEQFF.

This clonotype showed up many times. The chain recombines TRBV9 with TRBJ2-3, with D possibly being TRBD2 (5 bases). The CDR3 is made up of 14 amino acids. Per the germline V gene, CDR1 is SGDLS and CDR2 is YYNGEE. The V end was cut by 3 bases, the J end by 6 bases, with 14 bases between. The CDR3 DNA sequence: TGTGCCAGCAGCGGAATAGTAGCGACCGATACGCAGTATTTT. Translating it yields CASSGIVATDTQYF.

About this clonotype itself: A junction end diverges from the germline sequence, so it may reflect a read error. The CDR3 here is CGASGTGHQPQHF. For the CDR3, the DNA is TGCGGTGCTAGTGGGACAGGGCATCAGCCCCAGCATTTT. The V and J genes are TRBV20-1 and TRBJ1-5, with 9 bases lining up with TRBD1. The CDR3 runs to 13 residues. Germline V gene lookup returns CDR1 DFQATT and CDR2 SNEGSKA (reference sequence).

Only one count was recorded for this clonotype. The junction and the germline gene differ at one end; a read error may be behind it. The chain recombines TRBV7-2 with TRBJ2-1; TRBD1 aligns across 7 bases. This CDR3 is built from 14 residues. Germline V gives CDR1 SGHTA, CDR2 FQGNSA. CDR3 DNA: TGTGCCAGCAGCACCCCGGACAGGTTCAATGGGCAGTTCTTC. This sequence encodes CASSTPDRFNGQFF.

The sample holds one count of this clonotype. This may arise from a read error, as a much more abundant clone is one base away. This rearrangement joins TRBV2 to TRBJ2-4; D is ambiguous. Germline CDR1 SNHLY, CDR2 FYNNEI. The CDR3 has 14 residues. Between the trimmed V and J ends, which lost 11 bases and 6 bases, there was a span of 20 bases. Written as DNA, the CDR3 is TGTGCCTGCAAGATATCGTCTACAGTAAACATTCAGTACTTC. It is translated as CACKISSTVNIQYF.

The V and J genes are TRBV29-1 and TRBJ1-5; 12 bases agree with TRBD1. This CDR3 comprises 14 residues. Germline lookup yields CDR1 SQVTM and CDR2 ANQGSEA. V lost 4 bases to trimming and J lost 6 bases; unmatched junction nucleotides: 4. CDR3 nucleotide sequence: TGCAGCGTTGGGGACAGGGGGCCGAGTCAGCCCCAGCATTTT. The encoded protein is CSVGDRGPSQPQHF. Full variable domain (outside the CDR3, taken from reference TRBV29-1 and TRBJ1-5): SAVISQKPSRDICQRGTSLTIQCQVDSQVTMMFWYRQQPGQSLTLIATANQGSEATYESGFVIDKFPISRPNLTFSTLTVSNMSPEDSSIYLCSVGDRGPSQPQHFGDGTRLSIL.

The rearrangement links TRBV29-1 to TRBJ2-7; D not certain. The length of the CDR3 is 13 residues. Germline loops: CDR1 SQVTM, CDR2 ANQGSEA. V lost 6 bases to trimming and J lost 2 bases, with 14 bases between them. The CDR3 DNA sequence: TGCAGCGTGTTCAAGGCAGTTGCCTACGAGCAGTACTTC. This gives the protein CSVFKAVAYEQYF.

This clonotype showed up many times. The chain couples TRBV7-9 to TRBJ1-1, with D hard to call. The CDR3 has 12 amino acids. Germline lookup yields CDR1 SEHNR and CDR2 FQNEAQ (reference sequence). Deletions cut 0 bases from V and 10 bases from J, with 9 bases between. The CDR3 reads CASSLADGGAFF. CDR3 DNA: TGTGCCAGCAGCTTAGCGGATGGAGGAGCTTTCTTT. The full variable domain, with the rest looked up from reference TRBV7-9 and TRBJ1-1, is DTGVSQNPRHKITKRGQNVTFRCDPISEHNRLYWYRQTLGQGPEFLTYFQNEAQLEKSRLLSDRFSAERPKGSFSTLEIQRTEQGDSAMYLCASSLADGGAFFGQGTRLTVV.

Ten or more counts support this clonotype. The chain uses TRBV2 and TRBJ1-1, with a possible D match to TRBD1 (5 bases). V was trimmed by 6 bases and J by 4 bases, leaving 12 bases between them. This CDR3 has 13 residues. Germline V gene lookup returns CDR1 SNHLY and CDR2 FYNNEI. CDR3 DNA: TGTGCCAGCAGGGCTGGGGGGGTCACTGAAGCTTTCTTT. Translating it yields CASRAGGVTEAFF.

This clonotype was observed at least ten times. The chain carries TRBV28 and TRBJ2-7; 7 bases agree with TRBD1. CDR1 and CDR2 from the germline V gene are MDHEN and SYDVKM. Trimming at V came to 3 bases and at J to 5 bases, leaving 7 bases not matched to a gene. CDR3 length equals 14 residues. In DNA, the CDR3 is TGTGCCAGCAGTTTTCGGTCAGGGGGAAACGAGCAGTACTTC. It translates to CASSFRSGGNEQYF. The full variable domain, its missing parts supplied by reference TRBV28 and TRBJ2-7, is DVKVTQSSRYLVKRTGEKVFLECVQDMDHENMFWYRQDPGLGLRLIYFSYDVKMKEKGDIPEGYSVSREKKERFSLILESASTNQTSMYLCASSFRSGGNEQYFGPGTRLTVT.

The gene calls are TRBV2 and TRBJ2-3, with D perhaps matching TRBD2 (5 bases). The CDR3 runs to 13 residues. Germline CDR1 is SNHLY and CDR2 is FYNNEI. Trimming took off 8 bases at V and 5 bases at J, with 14 bases between the two ends. CDR3 in amino acids: CASQSGSGDTQYF. The CDR3 bases are TGTGCCAGCCAGAGCGGTTCGGGAGATACGCAGTATTTT.

This clonotype was recorded many times. The chain is built from TRBV28 and TRBJ2-1; 10 bases fit TRBD1. Germline V lookup: CDR1 MDHEN, CDR2 SYDVKM. Trimming cost V 1 base and J 5 bases; bases outside gene matches: 5. This CDR3 is 16 amino acids long. This chain's CDR3 is CASSLSDRGTHNEQFF. CDR3 DNA: TGTGCCAGCAGTTTATCGGACAGGGGGACCCACAATGAGCAGTTCTTC.

V gene TRBV2 combines with J gene TRBJ1-5; D is undetermined. The length of the CDR3 is 15 residues. CDR1 SNHLY and CDR2 FYNNEI come from the germline V gene. Trimming cost V 2 bases and J 1 base, with 9 bases left between them. CDR3 in amino acids: CASSESHLSNQPQHF. The CDR3 region has the DNA TGTGCCAGCAGTGAATCTCACCTCAGCAATCAGCCCCAGCATTTT.

This clonotype was seen only a few times. V and J are TRBV15 and TRBJ1-3; D is unclear. Germline CDR1 and CDR2: LNHNV and YYDKDF (reference sequence). The CDR3 covers 13 residues. The V and J ends lost 0 bases and 4 bases respectively, with 4 bases between them. The CDR3 spells CATSRERGNTIYF. For the CDR3, the DNA is TGTGCCACCAGCAGAGAGAGGGGAAACACCATATATTTT. Variable domain in full (rest from reference TRBV15 and TRBJ1-3): DAMVIQNPRYQVTQFGKPVTLSCSQTLNHNVMYWYQQKSSQAPKLLFHYYDKDFNNEADTPDNFQSRRPNTSFCFLDIRSPGLGDTAMYLCATSRERGNTIYFGEGSWLTVV.

This clonotype was detected ten times or more. The chain combines TRBV7-2 with TRBJ2-3; D might be TRBD1 or TRBD2, each matching 5 bases. Germline loops: CDR1 SGHTA, CDR2 FQGNSA. Between the trimmed V and J ends, which lost 1 base and 1 base, there was a span of 12 bases. This CDR3 contains 16 residues. CDR3 nucleotides: TGTGCCAGCAGCTTAGTTGGTGGGGACGGCACAGATACGCAGTATTTT. Its translation: CASSLVGGDGTDTQYF.

In the case of this clonotype: With only one base between it and a far larger clone, this is likely a read error. The V call is TRBV6-6, the J call TRBJ2-1; 8 bases map to TRBD2. Germline-derived CDR1 and CDR2 are MNHNY and SVGAGI (reference sequence). The length of the CDR3 is 17 residues. V lost 0 bases, J lost 9 bases, and 13 bases stayed unmatched. CDR3 sequence (DNA): TGTGCCAGCAGTTACTCTCCGGGAGGGCCTGGTGGGAGTGAGCAGTTCTTC. Protein product: CASSYSPGGPGGSEQFF.

This clonotype was seen many times. The CDR3 DNA is TGCAGTGCTAGAGGCCCAGGTTGGACCTCCAACACCGGGGAGCTGTTTTTT. This gives the protein CSARGPGWTSNTGELFF. The V call is TRBV20-1, the J call TRBJ2-2; D unresolved. CDR3 length equals 17 residues. With 1 base removed from V and 2 bases from J, the gap between germline ends came to 17 bases. Germline assignment: CDR1 DFQATT and CDR2 SNEGSKA (reference sequence).

In regard to this clonotype: This CDR3 is missing its conserved last phenylalanine or tryptophan, likely due to a read error. The chain employs TRBV7-3 and TRBJ2-1; 11 bases agree with TRBD2. The CDR3 totals 13 residues. Germline loops: CDR1 SGHTA, CDR2 FQGTGA. The CDR3 here is CACSLLAGDEQFI. Here the CDR3 DNA reads TGTGCCTGCAGCTTACTAGCGGGAGATGAGCAGTTCATC.

This clonotype was seen many times. The chain couples TRBV20-1 to TRBJ2-7; no clear D gene. CDR3 size: 13 residues. CDR1 and CDR2 from the germline V gene are DFQATT and SNEGSKA (reference sequence). Trimming removed 4 bases at V and 1 base at J, with 11 bases between. This CDR3 reads CSANKDVSYEQYF. DNA of the CDR3: TGCAGTGCTAACAAGGACGTTTCCTACGAGCAGTACTTC.